A single sample is the source of the 17 T cell receptor beta chains below, sequenced in a study of beta chain features in type 1 diabetes. cDNA synthesis used the whole RNA isolate, giving expressed TCRB sequences. The method was immunoSEQ multiplex PCR; TCRdb's version includes in-frame clones alone and lacks a portion of them. The sample holds around 350,000 clones, 10% to 15% seen once. The specimen sequenced was naive CD4+ T cells from blood. The receptors originated from a man aged 18 to 30 in good health.

The chain combines TRBV6-6 with TRBJ1-2; no clear D gene. V lost 0 bases and J 6 bases, leaving 11 bases between the germline ends. This CDR3 spans 14 amino acids. Per germline, CDR1 MNHNY and CDR2 SVGAGI (reference sequence). CDR3 in amino acids: CASSYSTNSDGYTF. The CDR3 nucleotides read TGTGCCAGCAGTTACTCGACAAACTCGGATGGCTACACCTTC.

The rearrangement joins TRBV9 to TRBJ1-2; a possible D gene is TRBD1 (6 bases). V was trimmed by 4 bases and J by 7 bases, leaving 14 bases between them. The CDR3 totals 13 residues. The germline CDR1 and CDR2 sequences are SGDLS and YYNGEE. Here the CDR3 reads CASSLQGRGGYTF. The CDR3 region has the DNA TGTGCCAGCAGCTTACAGGGTCGAGGTGGCTACACCTTC.

The V call is TRBV29-1, the J call TRBJ1-1; 7 nucleotides match TRBD1. This CDR3 comprises 15 residues. CDR1 is SQVTM and CDR2 is ANQGSEA in the germline V gene. Losses at the gene ends were 0 bases for V and 0 bases for J; bases not matched to a gene: 4. This CDR3 is CSVEDPGTVNTEAFF. The CDR3 bases are TGCAGCGTTGAAGACCCAGGGACAGTGAACACTGAAGCTTTCTTT.

The V gene is TRBV19, the J gene TRBJ2-3; TRBD2 aligns across 14 bases. Losses at the gene ends were 2 bases for V and 5 bases for J; bases not matched to a gene: 6. The CDR3 extends over 17 amino acids. Germline-derived CDR1 and CDR2 are LNHDA and SQIVND (reference sequence). The CDR3 sequence: CASSIRRLAGGGDTQYF. The CDR3 nucleotides are TGTGCCAGTAGTATACGGCGACTAGCGGGAGGGGGAGATACGCAGTATTTT. Combining the CDR3 with reference TRBV19 and TRBJ2-3 gives the whole variable domain DGGITQSPKYLFRKEGQNVTLSCEQNLNHDAMYWYRQDPGQGLRLIYYSQIVNDFQKGDIAEGYSVSREKKESFPLTVTSAQKNPTAFYLCASSIRRLAGGGDTQYFGPGTRLTVL.

This clone was counted a few times. V usage is TRBV6-5 and J usage is TRBJ2-2; the match to TRBD1 covers 8 bases. This CDR3 is 15 amino acids long. V lost 7 bases to trimming and J lost 3 bases; unmatched junction nucleotides: 7. CDR1 and CDR2 (germline): MNHEY, SVGAGI. This CDR3 reads CASTDRGGDTGELFF. CDR3 bases: TGTGCCAGCACCGACAGGGGAGGTGACACCGGGGAGCTGTTTTTT.

In this sample, this clone turned up a few times. J is TRBJ2-3 and V is TRBV19, with D perhaps matching TRBD2 (6 bases). The CDR3 spans 13 residues. V shed 6 bases and J shed 5 bases, with 12 bases lying between them. Germline V gene lookup returns CDR1 LNHDA and CDR2 SQIVND (reference sequence). The DNA of the CDR3 is TGTGCCAGTAGCCCGCGGGATGGAGATACGCAGTATTTT. Amino acids: CASSPRDGDTQYF.

The chain uses TRBV7-8 and TRBJ2-6; a weak D match, TRBD1 (5 bases). V lost 0 bases and J lost 1, with 16 bases in between. Germline assignment: CDR1 SGHVS and CDR2 FQNEAQ. CDR3 length: 19 residues. CDR3 sequence (DNA): TGTGCCAGCAGCTTAGCAGTAGGGGTCGGTCGGTCTGGGGCCAACGTCCTGACTTTC. Translated: CASSLAVGVGRSGANVLTF. The whole variable domain, remainder taken from reference TRBV7-8 and TRBJ2-6, is GAGVSQSPRYKVAKRGQDVALRCDPISGHVSLFWYQQALGQGPEFLTYFQNEAQLDKSGLPSDRFFAERPEGSVSTLKIQRTQQEDSAVYLCASSLAVGVGRSGANVLTFGAGSRLTVL.

About this clone itself: Other nucleotide sequences from this sample produce the same CDR3. The chain links TRBV5-1 to TRBJ1-5, with TRBD1 matching over 9 bases. CDR1 SGHRS and CDR2 YFSETQ come from the germline V gene. J was trimmed by 2 bases and V by 3 bases; bases with no gene match: 0. The CDR3 length is 14 residues. CDR3 coding DNA: TGCGCCAGCAGCTGGACAGGGGGCAATCAGCCCCAGCATTTT. As protein: CASSWTGGNQPQHF.

The V and J genes are TRBV7-8 and TRBJ1-1, with a possible D match to TRBD1 (6 bases). The length of the CDR3 is 13 residues. The V end lost 3 bases, the J end lost 3 bases, and 8 bases lay between the germline ends. Germline lookup yields CDR1 SGHVS and CDR2 FQNEAQ. CDR3 region: CASSFAGDTEAFF. The CDR3 region has the DNA TGTGCCAGCAGCTTCGCAGGGGACACTGAAGCTTTCTTT.

The chain joins TRBV7-9 to TRBJ2-1; possible D gene TRBD2, 6 bases. With 3 bases removed from V and 4 bases from J, the gap between germline ends came to 13 bases. This CDR3 is built from 15 residues. The germline CDR1 and CDR2 sequences are SEHNR and FQNEAQ (reference sequence). The CDR3 DNA reads TGTGCCAGCAGCTTGAGTAGCGGTCGATACAATGAGCAGTTCTTC. Amino acid sequence: CASSLSSGRYNEQFF.

The chain uses TRBV28 and TRBJ2-5, with D uncertain. The end of the DNA is better explained by TRBJ2-7, so the J call may be wrong. CDR3 length: 11 amino acids. Germline CDR1 reads MDHEN; CDR2 reads SYDVKM. The CDR3 is CASSPHYEQYF. The DNA of the CDR3 is TGTGCCAGCAGTCCTCACTACGAGCAGTACTTC.

This clone turned up a few times. The chain employs TRBV7-9 and TRBJ2-6; TRBD1 matches at 7 bases. The length of the CDR3 is 18 residues. Germline V gives CDR1 SEHNR, CDR2 FQNEAQ (reference sequence). Trimming took 1 base from V and 0 from J; bases not matched to a gene: 6. The CDR3 coding sequence is TGTGCCAGCAGCTTAGGGACAGGTAGCCGCTCTGGGGCCAACGTCCTGACTTTC. Encoded protein: CASSLGTGSRSGANVLTF.

This clone was detected a few times. The chain recombines TRBV6-5 with TRBJ2-6, with D possibly being TRBD1 (6 bases). V lost 6 bases and J lost 1, with 10 bases in between. Germline CDR1 and CDR2: MNHEY and SVGAGI. The CDR3 is 15 residues long. CDR3 amino acids: CASRDSQSGANVLTF. The CDR3 bases are TGTGCCAGCAGGGACAGTCAATCTGGGGCCAACGTCCTGACTTTC.

This chain uses TRBV9 with TRBJ2-1, with 11 bases that match TRBD2. The CDR3 has 20 residues. Germline V lookup: CDR1 SGDLS, CDR2 YYNGEE. The V and J ends lost 7 bases and 6 bases, in that order; junction bases with no gene match: 24. The DNA for the CDR3 is TGTGCCAGCGGCGGGGCCCCAACAACATGGGGGACTAGCGGCCCCAATGAGCAGTTCTTC. It specifies CASGGAPTTWGTSGPNEQFF.

The chain carries TRBV10-3 and TRBJ1-5; 9 nucleotides align to TRBD1. The V segment lost 10 bases and the J segment 7 bases; nucleotides outside the gene matches: 11. Germline-derived CDR1 and CDR2 are ENHRY and SYGVKD. The CDR3 length is 14 residues. The CDR3 sequence: CASRQGTGKQPQHF. CDR3 nucleotide sequence: TGTGCCAGCAGGCAGGGGACAGGGAAACAGCCCCAGCATTTT.

The gene calls are TRBV19 and TRBJ2-5, with 9 bases that match TRBD1. Per germline, CDR1 LNHDA and CDR2 SQIVND (reference sequence). The CDR3 spans 14 residues. V gave up 6 bases and J gave up 2 bases; unmatched junction bases: 4. In DNA form, the CDR3 reads TGTGCCAGTAGCCGCGGGACAGGGCAAGAGACCCAGTACTTC. Translated, it gives CASSRGTGQETQYF.

The J gene is TRBJ1-6, the V gene TRBV5-1; a weak D match, TRBD1 (5 bases). The length of the CDR3 is 14 residues. Germline assignment: CDR1 SGHRS and CDR2 YFSETQ. V was pared by 4 bases and J by 10 bases, with 15 bases between. The chain's CDR3 is CASSPDGRGSPLHF. The CDR3 nucleotides read TGCGCCAGCAGCCCCGACGGACGGGGGTCACCCCTCCACTTT.